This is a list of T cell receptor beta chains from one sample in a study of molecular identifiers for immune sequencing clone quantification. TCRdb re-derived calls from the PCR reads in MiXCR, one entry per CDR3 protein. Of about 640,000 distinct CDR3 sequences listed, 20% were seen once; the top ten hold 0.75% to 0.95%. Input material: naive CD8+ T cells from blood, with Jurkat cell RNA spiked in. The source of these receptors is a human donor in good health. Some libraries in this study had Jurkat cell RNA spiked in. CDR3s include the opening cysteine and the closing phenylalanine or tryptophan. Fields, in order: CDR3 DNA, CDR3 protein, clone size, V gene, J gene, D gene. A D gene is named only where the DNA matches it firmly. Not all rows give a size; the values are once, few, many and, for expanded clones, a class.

CDR3 DNA: TGCAGTGCTAGAGACCTGGTAGGGTGGGGCCTGGTAGATACGCAGTATTTT; CDR3 protein: CSARDLVGWGLVDTQYF; clone size: many; V gene: TRBV20-1; J gene: TRBJ2-3; D gene: -
CDR3 DNA: TGCAGCGTTGAAGTCAGGGAAAGCACAGATACGCAGTATTTT; CDR3 protein: CSVEVRESTDTQYF; clone size: many; V gene: TRBV29-1; J gene: TRBJ2-3; D gene: -
CDR3 DNA: TGCGCCAGCAGTTTCGGGGGCGCGAACAATGAGCAGTTCTTC; CDR3 protein: CASSFGGANNEQFF; clone size: -; V gene: TRBV4-3; J gene: TRBJ2-1; D gene: -
CDR3 DNA: TGCAGTGCTAGGGGCCTCAGGGTCTACGAGCAGTACTTC; CDR3 protein: CSARGLRVYEQYF; clone size: many; V gene: TRBV20-1; J gene: TRBJ2-7; D gene: -
CDR3 DNA: TGCGCCAGCAGCCAAGTGGGGGCAGAGACCCAGTACTTC; CDR3 protein: CASSQVGAETQYF; clone size: -; V gene: TRBV4-1; J gene: TRBJ2-5; D gene: -
CDR3 DNA: TGTGCCAGCAGTAGGGACAGTTCCTCCTACGAGCAGTACTTC; CDR3 protein: CASSRDSSSYEQYF; clone size: many; V gene: TRBV6-6; J gene: TRBJ2-7; D gene: TRBD1
CDR3 DNA: TGTGCCAGCAGTTTTGGGGGGAGGGCCTACGAGCAGTACTTC; CDR3 protein: CASSFGGRAYEQYF; clone size: many; V gene: TRBV27; J gene: TRBJ2-7; D gene: TRBD2
CDR3 DNA: TGTGCCAGTAGTATAGGGGCTAGCGGATTGGCCTCAGAGACCCAGTACTTC; CDR3 protein: CASSIGASGLASETQYF; clone size: many; V gene: TRBV19; J gene: TRBJ2-5; D gene: TRBD2
CDR3 DNA: TGCGCCAGCAGCCAAGATTGGTCAGGGGGTGTCACCGGGGAGCTGTTTTTT; CDR3 protein: CASSQDWSGGVTGELFF; clone size: few; V gene: TRBV4-3; J gene: TRBJ2-2; D gene: TRBD1
CDR3 DNA: TGTGCCTGGAGTGGAGGGGCAGGGTTGGCAGATACGCAGTATTTT; CDR3 protein: CAWSGGAGLADTQYF; clone size: many; V gene: TRBV30; J gene: TRBJ2-3; D gene: -
CDR3 DNA: TGTGCCAGCAGTTACGGTCCGAGGGAGTACTACGAGCAGTACTTC; CDR3 protein: CASSYGPREYYEQYF; clone size: few; V gene: TRBV6-5; J gene: TRBJ2-7; D gene: -
CDR3 DNA: TGTGCCAGCAGCAACGGGATACAGGGGGCTTCGGGCACTGAAGCTTTCTTT; CDR3 protein: CASSNGIQGASGTEAFF; clone size: many; V gene: TRBV7-9; J gene: TRBJ1-1; D gene: TRBD1
CDR3 DNA: TGTGCCAGCAGTTTTAGGCGAAGCGAGGGCTACACCTTC; CDR3 protein: CASSFRRSEGYTF; clone size: many; V gene: TRBV28; J gene: TRBJ1-2; D gene: -
CDR3 DNA: TGTGCCAGCAGTCCAGGACAGGGAGAAGAGACCCAGTACTTC; CDR3 protein: CASSPGQGEETQYF; clone size: many; V gene: TRBV5-4; J gene: TRBJ2-5; D gene: TRBD1
CDR3 DNA: TGTGCCAGCAGCCGACAACGGGGACAGGGGGCGCCTTTGCAGTTCTTC; CDR3 protein: CASSRQRGQGAPLQFF; clone size: -; V gene: TRBV3-1; J gene: TRBJ2-1; D gene: TRBD1
CDR3 DNA: TGTGCCAGCAGTTCCGGACAGAACACTGAAGCTTTCTTT; CDR3 protein: CASSSGQNTEAFF; clone size: many; V gene: TRBV7-9; J gene: TRBJ1-1; D gene: -
CDR3 DNA: TGTGCCAGCAGATTTTCCCGTAATATTGGGACAGGGGATAATTCACCCCTCCACTTT; CDR3 protein: CASRFSRNIGTGDNSPLHF; clone size: few; V gene: TRBV12-3/TRBV12-4; J gene: TRBJ1-6; D gene: TRBD1
CDR3 DNA: TGTGCCAGCAGCTGGGGCGTGGTCACCCCCTACAATGAGCAGTTCTTC; CDR3 protein: CASSWGVVTPYNEQFF; clone size: -; V gene: TRBV7-6; J gene: TRBJ2-1; D gene: -
CDR3 DNA: TGTGCCAGCAGTGAGGGGCCAGAAGCTTTCTTT; CDR3 protein: CASSEGPEAFF; clone size: many; V gene: TRBV2; J gene: TRBJ1-1; D gene: -
CDR3 DNA: TGTGCCAGCAGCCCCTGGCGAGGAGATAAAGCAGATACGCAGTATTTT; CDR3 protein: CASSPWRGDKADTQYF; clone size: many; V gene: TRBV28; J gene: TRBJ2-3; D gene: -
CDR3 DNA: TGTGCCAGCAGTTTATCTGGGATGGGCTATGGCTACACCTTC; CDR3 protein: CASSLSGMGYGYTF; clone size: many; V gene: TRBV12-3/TRBV12-4; J gene: TRBJ1-2; D gene: -
CDR3 DNA: TGTGCCAGCAGACTCGGACAGGGACCTAGCGGGGTAAAGGCAGATACGCAGTATTTT; CDR3 protein: CASRLGQGPSGVKADTQYF; clone size: many; V gene: TRBV2; J gene: TRBJ2-3; D gene: -
CDR3 DNA: TGTGCCAGCAGTTATCAGGGGTCGAACGCTGAAGCTTTCTTT; CDR3 protein: CASSYQGSNAEAFF; clone size: -; V gene: TRBV6-2/TRBV6-3; J gene: TRBJ1-1; D gene: -
CDR3 DNA: TGTGCCATCAGTGAGTCGATACGGTCAAACTATGGCTACACCTTC; CDR3 protein: CAISESIRSNYGYTF; clone size: many; V gene: TRBV10-3; J gene: TRBJ1-2; D gene: -
CDR3 DNA: TGCAGCGTTGAAAGGGGGGGACAGGGGGAGCAGTATTTT; CDR3 protein: CSVERGGQGEQYF; clone size: many; V gene: TRBV29-1; J gene: TRBJ2-3; D gene: TRBD1
CDR3 DNA: TGTGCCAGCAGTGAAGCGATTGGACTAGTCCTGTACGAGCAGTACTTC; CDR3 protein: CASSEAIGLVLYEQYF; clone size: many; V gene: TRBV2; J gene: TRBJ2-7; D gene: TRBD2
CDR3 DNA: TGTGCCAGCAGCTTACACCGGGACAGAAATCAGCCCCAGCATTTT; CDR3 protein: CASSLHRDRNQPQHF; clone size: many; V gene: TRBV3-1; J gene: TRBJ1-5; D gene: TRBD1
CDR3 DNA: TGTGCCAGCAGTGAAGGGGCTGCAACTAATGAAAAACTGTTTTTT; CDR3 protein: CASSEGAATNEKLFF; clone size: many; V gene: TRBV2; J gene: TRBJ1-4; D gene: -
CDR3 DNA: TGTGCCATCAGTGAGGGACTAGCAGTCGGTGTCGATGAGCAGTTCTTC; CDR3 protein: CAISEGLAVGVDEQFF; clone size: -; V gene: TRBV10-3; J gene: TRBJ2-1; D gene: TRBD2
CDR3 DNA: TGCAGTGCTAGAGATTGGCGGGAGACGGTAGATACGCAGTATTTT; CDR3 protein: CSARDWRETVDTQYF; clone size: many; V gene: TRBV20-1; J gene: TRBJ2-3; D gene: TRBD2
CDR3 DNA: TGCAGCGTTGTAGGGAATGGGTACGAGCAGTACTTC; CDR3 protein: CSVVGNGYEQYF; clone size: many; V gene: TRBV29-1; J gene: TRBJ2-7; D gene: -
CDR3 DNA: TGTGCTAGTGGGGACAATCAGCCCCAGCATTTT; CDR3 protein: CASGDNQPQHF; clone size: many; V gene: TRBV12-5; J gene: TRBJ1-5; D gene: -
CDR3 DNA: TGTGCCAGCAGCTTAGGGGGCGGGAGGGGCTACAATGAGCAGTTCTTC; CDR3 protein: CASSLGGGRGYNEQFF; clone size: many; V gene: TRBV11-3; J gene: TRBJ2-1; D gene: TRBD2
CDR3 DNA: TGTGCCAGCAGCACCAACTTCAGGGGCCCTTTAAACACCGGGGAGCTGTTTTTT; CDR3 protein: CASSTNFRGPLNTGELFF; clone size: -; V gene: TRBV9; J gene: TRBJ2-2; D gene: -
CDR3 DNA: TGCGCCAGCAGCCAAGATCCATCGATCGCAACTAATGAAAAACTGTTTTTT; CDR3 protein: CASSQDPSIATNEKLFF; clone size: many; V gene: TRBV4-1; J gene: TRBJ1-4; D gene: -
CDR3 DNA: TGTGCCAGCAGTGATTTGTCTAGCGGGGGTGAACCCCAACATCCGGATACGCAGTATTTT; CDR3 protein: CASSDLSSGGEPQHPDTQYF; clone size: many; V gene: TRBV2; J gene: TRBJ2-3; D gene: TRBD2
CDR3 DNA: TGTGCCAGCAGCTTCGGAAACTACGAGCAGTACTTC; CDR3 protein: CASSFGNYEQYF; clone size: many; V gene: TRBV5-4; J gene: TRBJ2-7; D gene: -
CDR3 DNA: TGTGCCAGCAGCCCAGGACAATGGAACACCGGGGAGCTGTTTTTT; CDR3 protein: CASSPGQWNTGELFF; clone size: many; V gene: TRBV7-9; J gene: TRBJ2-2; D gene: -
CDR3 DNA: TGTGCCAGCAGTTATGGAGAGGGCGCTGAAGCTTTCTTT; CDR3 protein: CASSYGEGAEAFF; clone size: many; V gene: TRBV6-6; J gene: TRBJ1-1; D gene: -
CDR3 DNA: TGTGCCAGCAGCTTAGGCCTTAAGGGGGCAGGAACTGAAGCTTTCTTT; CDR3 protein: CASSLGLKGAGTEAFF; clone size: few; V gene: TRBV7-8; J gene: TRBJ1-1; D gene: TRBD1
CDR3 DNA: TGCGCCAGCAGCTCACAGGGAACCACAGATACGCAGTATTTT; CDR3 protein: CASSSQGTTDTQYF; clone size: many; V gene: TRBV4-1; J gene: TRBJ2-3; D gene: -
CDR3 DNA: TGTGCCAGCAGCTGGACTAGCGATGAGCAGTTCTTC; CDR3 protein: CASSWTSDEQFF; clone size: many; V gene: TRBV11-2; J gene: TRBJ2-1; D gene: TRBD2
CDR3 DNA: TGCGCCAGCAGCCTCGGGACTAGCGGGGGGTTATACGAGCAGTACTTC; CDR3 protein: CASSLGTSGGLYEQYF; clone size: few; V gene: TRBV4-3; J gene: TRBJ2-7; D gene: TRBD2
CDR3 DNA: TGTGCCAGCAGTTATTGGACAGGGGGGGACACCGGGGAGCTGTTTTTT; CDR3 protein: CASSYWTGGDTGELFF; clone size: many; V gene: TRBV6-2/TRBV6-3; J gene: TRBJ2-2; D gene: TRBD1
CDR3 DNA: TGTGCCAGCAGGGTGGACTTTCTCAGCACAGATACGCAGTATTTT; CDR3 protein: CASRVDFLSTDTQYF; clone size: many; V gene: TRBV2; J gene: TRBJ2-3; D gene: -
CDR3 DNA: TGTGCCAGCGAGGGACTAGCGGGGACTCTGAGCTCCTACAATGAGCAGTTCTTC; CDR3 protein: CASEGLAGTLSSYNEQFF; clone size: few; V gene: TRBV7-9; J gene: TRBJ2-1; D gene: TRBD2
CDR3 DNA: TGCAGTGCTAGAGGACGGTACACCGGGGAGCTGTTTTTT; CDR3 protein: CSARGRYTGELFF; clone size: many; V gene: TRBV20-1; J gene: TRBJ2-2; D gene: -
CDR3 DNA: TGTGCCAGCAGTTATAGAGCGAACACCGGGGAGCTGTTTTTT; CDR3 protein: CASSYRANTGELFF; clone size: many; V gene: TRBV6-2/TRBV6-3; J gene: TRBJ2-2; D gene: -
CDR3 DNA: TGTGCCAGCAGTGACCCTGGGCAGAGCAATCAGCCCCAGCATTTT; CDR3 protein: CASSDPGQSNQPQHF; clone size: -; V gene: TRBV2; J gene: TRBJ1-5; D gene: -
CDR3 DNA: TGTGCCAGCAGCTTCAATCTTGGCGGACTAGCGGGCCAAGAGACCCAGTACTTC; CDR3 protein: CASSFNLGGLAGQETQYF; clone size: many; V gene: TRBV7-2; J gene: TRBJ2-5; D gene: TRBD2
CDR3 DNA: TGCGCCAGCAGCCGAGGGCTCGCCGGGGGAGAGCAGTACTTC; CDR3 protein: CASSRGLAGGEQYF; clone size: many; V gene: TRBV4-3; J gene: TRBJ2-7; D gene: -
CDR3 DNA: TGTGCCAGCGGCGCCGACGGACAGGGGTCCTATGGCTACACCTTC; CDR3 protein: CASGADGQGSYGYTF; clone size: -; V gene: TRBV2; J gene: TRBJ1-2; D gene: TRBD1
CDR3 DNA: TGTGCCAGCAGTTGGACAGGGTTTCGCGAGCAGTACTTC; CDR3 protein: CASSWTGFREQYF; clone size: many; V gene: TRBV6-5; J gene: TRBJ2-7; D gene: TRBD1
CDR3 DNA: TGCAGTGCTAGAGCCCTGGGACAGGGGAGCTCCTACGAGCAGTACTTC; CDR3 protein: CSARALGQGSSYEQYF; clone size: many; V gene: TRBV20-1; J gene: TRBJ2-7; D gene: TRBD1
CDR3 DNA: TGTGCCAGCAGCTTTGCGGAAAAACTGTTTTTT; CDR3 protein: CASSFAEKLFF; clone size: many; V gene: TRBV7-9; J gene: TRBJ1-4; D gene: -